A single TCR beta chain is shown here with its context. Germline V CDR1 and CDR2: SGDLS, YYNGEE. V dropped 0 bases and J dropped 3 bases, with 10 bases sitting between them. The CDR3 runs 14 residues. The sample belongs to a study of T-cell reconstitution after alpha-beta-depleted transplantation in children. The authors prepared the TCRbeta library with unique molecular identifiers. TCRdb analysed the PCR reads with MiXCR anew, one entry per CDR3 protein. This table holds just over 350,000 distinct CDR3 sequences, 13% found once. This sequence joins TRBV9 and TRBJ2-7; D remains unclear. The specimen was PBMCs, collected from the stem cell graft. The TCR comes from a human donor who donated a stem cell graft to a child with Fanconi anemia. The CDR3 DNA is TGTGCCAGCAGCGTAGGAGGCGGTATCTACGAGCAGTACTTC. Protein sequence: CASSVGGGIYEQYF.